These 17 T cell receptor beta chains were all obtained from the same sample, sequenced in a study of blood T cell repertoires in COVID-19. Clones were read by immunoSEQ multiplex PCR, and TCRdb kept only the in-frame ones, dropping some. The table lists about 320,000 clones, roughly nine tenths of them singletons, with roughly 2.6% in the top ten. Sequencing was carried out using PBMCs or T cells enriched from blood (not recorded which). These receptors all stem from a man aged 55 to 70 who had recovered from COVID-19.

This sequence joins TRBV5-4 and TRBJ1-2; 7 bases match TRBD1. CDR3 length: 16 amino acids. Germline V gene data show CDR1 as SGHNT and CDR2 as YYREEE (reference sequence). With 4 bases clipped from V and 5 bases from J, the junction kept 14 bases outside the gene matches. CDR3 nucleotide sequence: TGTGCCAGCAGCGATCAAAGAACCGGGACAGCTTATGGCTACACCTTC. As protein: CASSDQRTGTAYGYTF.

J is TRBJ1-2 and V is TRBV5-4; D is perhaps TRBD1 (6 bases). CDR3 length: 15 residues. The germline V gene encodes CDR1 SGHNT and CDR2 YYREEE (reference sequence). Trimming removed 2 bases at V and 4 bases at J, with 15 bases between. The CDR3 nucleotides read TGTGCCAGCAGCTTTGGGACAACCTCCAGCTATGGCTACACCTTC. Protein: CASSFGTTSSYGYTF. Full variable domain (missing parts from reference TRBV5-4 and TRBJ1-2): ETGVTQSPTHLIKTRGQQVTLRCSSQSGHNTVSWYQQALGQGPQFIFQYYREEENGRGNFPPRFSGLQFPNYSSELNVNALELDDSALYLCASSFGTTSSYGYTFGSGTRLTVV.

The J gene is TRBJ2-1, the V gene TRBV7-9, with TRBD1 identical over 7 bases. Germline CDR1 SEHNR, CDR2 FQNEAQ (reference sequence). The V and J ends lost 5 bases and 11 bases, in that order; junction bases with no gene match: 18. This CDR3 is 16 amino acids long. CDR3 amino acids: CASSRTQGYGKYKQFF. In DNA, the CDR3 is TGTGCCAGCAGCCGTACACAGGGGTATGGTAAATATAAGCAGTTCTTC.

The chain carries TRBV3-1 (or the pseudogene TRBV3-2) and TRBJ2-3; the D is unclear. This CDR3 contains 12 residues. Trimming removed 6 bases at V and 5 bases at J, with 9 bases between. Per the germline V gene, CDR1 is LGHDT and CDR2 is YNNKEL (reference sequence). CDR3 in amino acids: CASRRIGDTQYF. In DNA, the CDR3 is TGTGCCAGCAGGCGGATTGGAGATACGCAGTATTTT.

The chain recombines TRBV6-2 or TRBV6-3 with TRBJ2-3; 10 positions match TRBD2. CDR1 and CDR2 from the germline V gene are MNHEY and SVGEGT. There are 17 residues in the CDR3. V shed 6 bases and J 2 bases; nucleotides not matched to a gene: 11. The chain's CDR3 is CASSPYLAGAYTDTQYF. Here the CDR3 DNA reads TGTGCCAGCAGCCCGTACCTAGCGGGGGCTTACACAGATACGCAGTATTTT.

V gene TRBV24-1 combines with J gene TRBJ2-2; TRBD2 might be the D (7 bases). The germline gives CDR1 KGHDR, CDR2 SFDVKD. The ends were cut back, 2 bases at V and 3 bases at J, with 12 bases in the middle. There are 16 residues in the CDR3. Here the CDR3 DNA reads TGTGCCACCAGTGATTCGAGGGGGGGCCACACCGGGGAGCTGTTTTTT. Translated: CATSDSRGGHTGELFF.

This clone was counted a few times. The rearrangement uses TRBV7-9 and TRBJ2-3; perhaps TRBD2 as D (6 bases). Germline CDR1 and CDR2: SEHNR and FQNEAQ (reference sequence). The CDR3 has 15 amino acids. The V and J ends lost 0 bases and 0 bases respectively, with 7 bases between them. CDR3 sequence: CASSLAGGSTDTQYF. The CDR3 DNA reads as TGTGCCAGCAGCTTAGCTGGGGGGAGCACAGATACGCAGTATTTT.

The V gene is TRBV6-2 or TRBV6-3, the J gene TRBJ1-2; D is ambiguous. Germline lookup yields CDR1 MNHEY and CDR2 SVGEGT. Trimming pared 0 bases from V and 10 bases from J, leaving 15 bases between. There are 14 residues in the CDR3. The CDR3 is CASSYSISQPTYTF. Here the CDR3 DNA reads TGTGCCAGCAGTTACTCGATCTCACAGCCAACCTACACCTTC.

The chain recombines TRBV7-3 with TRBJ1-1, with D uncertain. Trimming took off 5 bases at V and 1 base at J, with 14 bases between the two ends. The V gene's germline CDR1 is SGHTA and CDR2 FQGTGA. This CDR3 contains 15 residues. The CDR3 DNA follows: TGTGCCAGCAGCGCCGGTCCTTTTGCGAACACTGAAGCTTTCTTT. Protein product: CASSAGPFANTEAFF.

This chain joins TRBV15 and TRBJ2-2; no clear D gene. V lost 1 base and J lost 3, with 6 bases in between. Per germline, CDR1 LNHNV and CDR2 YYDKDF (reference sequence). This CDR3 is built from 14 residues. The CDR3 loop is CATSRGFDTGELFF. The CDR3 nucleotides are TGTGCCACCAGCAGAGGTTTCGACACCGGGGAGCTGTTTTTT. The complete variable domain, with remaining parts taken from reference TRBV15 and TRBJ2-2, reads DAMVIQNPRYQVTQFGKPVTLSCSQTLNHNVMYWYQQKSSQAPKLLFHYYDKDFNNEADTPDNFQSRRPNTSFCFLDIRSPGLGDTAMYLCATSRGFDTGELFFGEGSRLTVL.

The rearrangement joins TRBV5-1 to TRBJ2-5; D perhaps matches TRBD2 (5 bases). The CDR3 loop spans 14 amino acids. Germline V gene sequence: CDR1 SGHRS, CDR2 YFSETQ. V lost 5 bases to trimming and J lost 2 bases, with 13 bases between them. The CDR3 region is CASSAGRGQETQYF. CDR3 DNA: TGCGCCAGCAGTGCTGGGAGAGGACAAGAGACCCAGTACTTC.

The chain has TRBV5-1 and TRBJ1-6, with 9 nucleotides matching TRBD1. The CDR3 runs 16 residues. Unmatched junction bases numbered 3, after V lost 0 bases and J lost 5 bases. The V gene's germline CDR1 is SGHRS and CDR2 YFSETQ. CDR3 DNA: TGCGCCAGCAGCTTGGACGGGACAGGGAATAATTCACCCCTCCACTTT. It yields the protein CASSLDGTGNNSPLHF.

The rearrangement joins TRBV7-8 to TRBJ2-1, with 9 positions matching TRBD2. V dropped 4 bases and J dropped 5; count of bases not matched to a gene: 15. Germline V gene data show CDR1 as SGHVS and CDR2 as FQNEAQ. The CDR3 is made up of 18 amino acids. CDR3 nucleotide sequence: TGTGCCAGCAGCTACATCTCCGGGACTAGCATTCCCGACAATGAGCAGTTCTTC. Translation: CASSYISGTSIPDNEQFF.

The chain recombines TRBV3-1 (or the pseudogene TRBV3-2) with TRBJ1-1; D possibly corresponds to TRBD1 (6 bases). CDR1 is LGHDT and CDR2 is YNNKEL in the germline V gene (reference sequence). V lost 0 bases and J lost 1, with 12 bases in between. The CDR3 consists of 16 residues. CDR3 nucleotides: TGTGCCAGCAGCCAAGATCGCCGGGACAAGAACACTGAAGCTTTCTTT. This encodes CASSQDRRDKNTEAFF.

As regards this clone: This sample includes further DNA sequences coding for the same CDR3. The genes are TRBV7-2 and TRBJ2-1; 7 bases align to TRBD2. Trimming cost V 0 bases and J 7 bases; bases outside gene matches: 0. This CDR3 comprises 13 residues. Germline lookup yields CDR1 SGHTA and CDR2 FQGNSA. In nucleotides, the CDR3 is TGTGCCAGCAGCTTAGCGGGGGGGAATGAGCAGTTCTTC. Amino acids: CASSLAGGNEQFF.

The rearrangement links TRBV6-5 to TRBJ1-2, with TRBD1 as a possible D gene (6 bases). The CDR3 is 15 residues long. Trimming removed 4 bases at V and 7 bases at J, with 19 bases between. Germline V gene data show CDR1 as MNHEY and CDR2 as SVGAGI. CDR3 protein: CASSSGGGHRSGYTF. The CDR3 DNA reads TGTGCCAGCAGTTCCGGTGGGGGACACAGGAGTGGCTACACCTTC.

V gene TRBV12-3 or TRBV12-4 combines with J gene TRBJ2-3, with a possible D match to TRBD2 (5 bases). V shed 8 bases and J shed 6 bases, with 12 bases lying between them. The CDR3 length is 12 residues. The CDR3 reads CASRDSSDTQYF. The CDR3 region has the DNA TGTGCCAGCCGGGATAGCTCGGATACGCAGTATTTT.